This TCR beta chain was found in a study of CD8+ T cells in alopecia areata. Broader study findings: Clonality was higher in lesional than normal scalp, especially in alopecia totalis/universalis. Among patients, TCR sharing was less clear than in mice, a difference possibly due in part to HLA diversity in the patient population.

It was cDNA, reverse transcribed from extracted RNA, that served as the sequencing template. Some clones are missing from TCRdb's copy, which holds only in-frame ones; the method was immunoSEQ multiplex PCR. The sample lists approximately 82,000 clones, roughly 51% occurring once. With regard to this clone: The antigen remains unidentified. Germline and junction disagree at one end, which may indicate a read error.

The CDR3 spans 11 residues. CDR1 and CDR2 from the germline V gene are LGHNT and FRNRAP. Alopecia areata patients gave lesional scalp punch biopsies and peripheral blood samples. PBMC-derived CD4+ and CD8+ T cells were sorted. What was sequenced was NKG2D-high CD8+ T cells sorted from blood. This sequence originates from a human donor with alopecia areata. The genes are TRBV12-5 and TRBJ2-5, with unresolved D. CDR3 DNA sequence: TGTGCTAGTGGTAACCAGGAGACCCAGTACTTC. Its translation: CASGNQETQYF.